The rows below give T cell receptor beta chains drawn from one sample of a study of T cell responses to AZD1222 COVID-19 vaccine. TCRdb keeps only in-frame clones here, not all; method: immunoSEQ multiplex PCR. The sample records 120,000 to 150,000 clones, about 90% being singletons. Material: peripheral blood, obtained on day 0 of AZD1222 vaccination. Receptor source: an adult in good health. The CDR3 runs from the conserved cysteine through the conserved F or W. The D gene is left open where the match is weak.

>-|TRBJ1-4|TRBV4-3
CASSQDGGSNEKLFF
TGCGCCAGCAGCCAAGATGGCGGATCTAATGAAAAACTGTTTTTT
>-|TRBJ2-1|TRBV15
CATSPEGDSGEQFF
TGTGCCACCAGCCCGGAAGGGGACTCGGGTGAGCAGTTCTTC
>TRBD1|TRBJ1-5|TRBV18
CASSPSQTGGLDSNQPQHF
TGTGCCAGCTCACCCAGCCAAACAGGGGGGCTTGATAGCAATCAGCCCCAGCATTTT
>TRBD1|TRBJ1-5|TRBV7-6
CASSPGQGGSNQPQHF
TGTGCCAGCAGCCCCGGACAGGGTGGAAGCAATCAGCCCCAGCATTTT
>-|TRBJ2-2|TRBV6-5
CASSYGVGAGTGELFF
TGTGCCAGCAGTTACGGGGTGGGGGCCGGCACCGGGGAGCTGTTTTTT
>-|TRBJ2-7|TRBV2
CASSVHYEQYF
TGTGCCAGCAGTGTTCATTACGAGCAGTACTTC
>TRBD1|TRBJ2-7|TRBV7-9
CASLPGGMNEQYF
TGTGCCAGTTTGCCAGGGGGCATGAACGAGCAGTACTTC
>TRBD1|TRBJ2-1|TRBV28
CATVTGYNEQFF
TGTGCCACCGTGACAGGGTACAATGAGCAGTTCTTC
>-|TRBJ2-1|TRBV4-3
CASSRGRTTENDEQFF
TGCGCCAGCAGCCGGGGGAGGACTACGGAAAACGATGAGCAGTTCTTC
>-|TRBJ2-1|TRBV7-9
CASSLAPGGSNEQFF
TGTGCCAGCAGCTTAGCGCCCGGGGGAAGCAATGAGCAGTTCTTC
>-|TRBJ1-5|TRBV19
CASSIAGMSKTSDQPQHF
TGTGCCAGTAGTATAGCAGGGATGAGTAAGACTTCAGATCAGCCCCAGCATTTT
>TRBD2|TRBJ2-7|TRBV6-6
CASGRGGYEQYF
TGTGCCAGCGGCCGGGGGGGCTACGAGCAGTACTTC
>-|TRBJ1-4|TRBV24-1
CATSDPAGPNEKLFF
TGTGCCACCAGTGATCCAGCCGGCCCTAATGAAAAACTGTTTTTT
>-|TRBJ2-1|TRBV20-1
CSASWSTYNEQFF
TGCAGTGCTAGTTGGAGCACGTACAATGAGCAGTTCTTC